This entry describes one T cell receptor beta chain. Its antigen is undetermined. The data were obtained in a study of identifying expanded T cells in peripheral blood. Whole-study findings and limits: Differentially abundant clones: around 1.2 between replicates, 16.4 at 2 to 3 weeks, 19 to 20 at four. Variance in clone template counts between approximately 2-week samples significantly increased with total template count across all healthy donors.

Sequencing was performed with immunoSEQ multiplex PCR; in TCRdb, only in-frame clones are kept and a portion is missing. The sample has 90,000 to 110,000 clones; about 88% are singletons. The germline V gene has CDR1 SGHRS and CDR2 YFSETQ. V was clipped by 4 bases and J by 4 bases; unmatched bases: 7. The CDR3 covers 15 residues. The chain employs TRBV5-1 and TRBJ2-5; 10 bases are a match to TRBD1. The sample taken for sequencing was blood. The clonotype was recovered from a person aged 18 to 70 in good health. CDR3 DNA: TGCGCCAGCAGCACCGGGACAGGGGTGGGAGAGACCCAGTACTTC. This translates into CASSTGTGVGETQYF.